Shown below are 23 T cell receptor beta chains from a single sample sequenced in a study of blood T cell repertoires in COVID-19. The assay was immunoSEQ multiplex PCR, and TCRdb's table has in-frame clones only and misses some. This table holds some 210,000 clones, 82% found once. Sequencing used peripheral blood. All receptors come from a woman between 40 and 50 years old with acute or convalescent COVID-19.

This sequence joins TRBV6-5 and TRBJ1-2; perhaps TRBD1 as D (6 bases). V was clipped by 2 bases and J by 2 bases, with 6 bases between them. CDR3 size: 13 residues. The V gene's germline CDR1 is MNHEY and CDR2 SVGAGI. The DNA for the CDR3 is TGTGCCAGCAGTTACGACAGGAACTATGGCTACACCTTC. This encodes CASSYDRNYGYTF.

J is TRBJ2-5 and V is TRBV4-3; tentative D call: TRBD2 (6 bases). Germline V gene lookup returns CDR1 LGHNA and CDR2 YSLEER. The CDR3 consists of 15 residues. Trimming left V 5 bases short and J 1 base short, with 14 bases between. CDR3 in amino acids: CASSDSGSTQETQYF. CDR3 coding DNA: TGCGCCAGCAGCGACAGCGGGTCGACCCAAGAGACCCAGTACTTC.

The V call is TRBV6-2 or TRBV6-3, the J call TRBJ2-7; 9 positions match TRBD2. The CDR3 is made up of 13 amino acids. The J segment lost 6 bases and the V segment lost 2 bases, leaving 2 bases of the junction unmatched. Germline CDR1 and CDR2: MNHEY and SVGEGT. The CDR3 DNA sequence: TGTGCCAGCAGTTACCGAGCGGGAGGCGAGCAGTACTTC. Protein product: CASSYRAGGEQYF.

As to this clone: This same CDR3 is encoded by further DNA sequences in the sample. The chain couples TRBV7-9 to TRBJ2-2, with D possibly TRBD2 on 5 matching bases. Germline V gene sequence: CDR1 SEHNR, CDR2 FQNEAQ (reference sequence). Trimming left V 4 bases short and J 4 bases short, with 10 bases between. This CDR3 has 14 amino acids. CDR3 DNA sequence: TGTGCCAGCAGCTCCGGACTGGGCACCGGGGAGCTGTTTTTT. It encodes CASSSGLGTGELFF.

The gene calls are TRBV6-2 or TRBV6-3 and TRBJ2-1, with TRBD2 matching 10 bases. The CDR3 runs 18 residues. Germline V gene lookup returns CDR1 MNHEY and CDR2 SVGEGT. With 0 bases clipped from V and 7 bases from J, the junction kept 12 bases outside the gene matches. This CDR3 is CASSYSIRLAGDRNEQFF. DNA for the CDR3: TGTGCCAGCAGTTACTCGATTCGCCTAGCGGGGGACCGGAATGAGCAGTTCTTC.

The J gene is TRBJ2-7, the V gene TRBV30, with D possibly TRBD1 on 6 matching bases. The V gene lost 2 bases and the J gene lost 2 bases, with 16 bases spanning the gap. The CDR3 spans 15 residues. The germline V gene encodes CDR1 GTSNPN and CDR2 SVGIG (reference sequence). This CDR3 reads CAWSTLRDKTYEQYF. CDR3 nucleotide sequence: TGTGCCTGGAGTACCCTCCGGGACAAAACCTACGAGCAGTACTTC.

The chain uses TRBV6-5 and TRBJ1-2; D might be TRBD1 (6 bases). CDR3 length: 14 amino acids. V was cut by 6 bases and J by 6 bases, with 17 bases left in between. Per germline, CDR1 MNHEY and CDR2 SVGAGI. The CDR3 region is CASSRPWEGDGYTF. The CDR3 DNA follows: TGTGCCAGCAGCCGCCCCTGGGAGGGGGATGGCTACACCTTC.

In the case of this clone: This sample includes further DNA sequences coding for the same CDR3. V is TRBV5-1 and J is TRBJ2-1; TRBD2 agrees at 7 bases. Trimming took 0 bases from V and 2 from J; bases not matched to a gene: 2. The CDR3 totals 15 residues. Germline CDR1 SGHRS, CDR2 YFSETQ. CDR3 amino acids: CASSLVAGTYNEQFF. The CDR3 nucleotides read TGCGCCAGCAGCTTGGTAGCGGGTACCTACAATGAGCAGTTCTTC. Filled out from reference TRBV5-1 and TRBJ2-1, the complete variable domain reads KAGVTQTPRYLIKTRGQQVTLSCSPISGHRSVSWYQQTPGQGLQFLFEYFSETQRNKGNFPGRFSGRQFSNSRSEMNVSTLELGDSALYLCASSLVAGTYNEQFFGPGTRLTVL.

A single count supports this clone. The chain uses TRBV18 and TRBJ2-5, with a tentative D call TRBD2 (6 bases). Trimming removed 3 bases from V and 1 base from J, with 12 bases in between. Germline-derived CDR1 and CDR2 are KGHSH and LQKENI. This CDR3 is 15 amino acids long. DNA of the CDR3: TGTGCCAGCTCACCCCTCCGGGACTCCCAAGAGACCCAGTACTTC. This translates into CASSPLRDSQETQYF.

J is TRBJ1-2 and V is TRBV7-8, with a possible D match to TRBD1 (6 bases). The V end lost 3 bases, the J end lost 4 bases, and 24 bases lay between the germline ends. CDR1 SGHVS and CDR2 FQNEAQ come from the germline V gene. The CDR3 runs 18 residues. The CDR3 nucleotides read TGTGCCAGCAGCTTTGCACAGGGCCGGAGAACCTCGAGCTATGGCTACACCTTC. Translated: CASSFAQGRRTSSYGYTF.

The sample holds a few counts of this clone. This chain connects TRBV9 to TRBJ2-1, with 9 bases aligning to TRBD2. The V and J ends lost 0 bases and 6 bases, in that order; junction bases with no gene match: 10. Germline loops: CDR1 SGDLS, CDR2 YYNGEE. CDR3 size: 17 residues. CDR3: CASSVAVGGGAFNEQFF. For the CDR3, the DNA is TGTGCCAGCAGCGTAGCGGTCGGCGGGGGGGCCTTCAATGAGCAGTTCTTC.

Notes on this clone: Mismatch with germline at one junction end may stem from a read error. This chain joins TRBV2 and TRBJ1-5; 8 bases are shared with TRBD1. This CDR3 is built from 15 residues. Germline-derived CDR1 and CDR2 are SNHLY and FYNNEI. This chain's CDR3 is CASREGQGPNQPQHF. As DNA, the CDR3 is TGTGCCAGCAGGGAAGGACAGGGCCCCAATCAGCCCCAGCATTTT.

This clone has just a few counts. The chain is built from TRBV5-6 and TRBJ2-2, with D tentatively TRBD2 (6 bases). The CDR3 has 17 amino acids. V shed 5 bases and J shed 0 bases, with 17 bases lying between them. CDR1 and CDR2 (germline): SGHDT, YYEEEE. This CDR3 is CASREWGDIANTGELFF. In DNA form, the CDR3 reads TGTGCCAGCAGGGAATGGGGGGATATCGCGAACACCGGGGAGCTGTTTTTT.

The chain employs TRBV10-2 and TRBJ2-1, with TRBD1 matching over 7 bases. Germline V CDR1 and CDR2: WSHSY, SAAADI. J gave up 3 bases and V 6 bases, and 14 bases lay outside the gene matches. This CDR3 region has 17 residues. CDR3 region: CASSNRQGRGHYNEQFF. For the CDR3, the DNA is TGCGCCAGCAGCAACAGACAGGGTAGGGGGCACTACAATGAGCAGTTCTTC.

V is TRBV3-1 (or the pseudogene TRBV3-2) and J is TRBJ2-1, with 8 bases aligning to TRBD2. Germline assignment: CDR1 LGHDT and CDR2 YNNKEL (reference sequence). The CDR3 contains 16 residues. The junction had 7 bases not matched to a gene; V was cut back by 4 bases and J by 2 bases. The CDR3 is CASSPGGQRAYNEQFF. CDR3 sequence (DNA): TGTGCCAGCAGCCCGGGGGGGCAGAGAGCCTACAATGAGCAGTTCTTC.

This sequence joins TRBV7-7 and TRBJ2-2; 9 bases agree with TRBD1. V shed 5 bases, J shed 7 bases, and the junction held 11 bases outside the gene matches. The CDR3 length is 16 residues. Germline CDR1 SSHAT, CDR2 FNYEAQ (reference sequence). The CDR3 loop is CASSPDRGVLGGELFF. The CDR3 DNA reads TGTGCCAGCAGCCCCGACAGGGGGGTCCTCGGCGGGGAGCTGTTTTTT.

This clone was recorded once. This sequence joins TRBV27 and TRBJ1-6, with 7 bases lining up with TRBD1. The J segment lost 6 bases and the V segment lost 2 bases, leaving 4 bases of the junction unmatched. Germline-derived CDR1 and CDR2 are MNHEY and SMNVEV (reference sequence). The CDR3 has 15 residues. The CDR3 sequence: CASSLGWDSNSPLHF. The DNA for the CDR3 is TGTGCCAGCAGTTTAGGGTGGGACAGTAATTCACCCCTCCACTTT.

This clone was seen a few times. The rearrangement uses TRBV19 and TRBJ2-2, with 8 bases identical to TRBD2. CDR3 length: 16 residues. The V and J ends lost 5 bases and 4 bases, in that order; junction bases with no gene match: 9. From germline, CDR1 is LNHDA and CDR2 SQIVND (reference sequence). The CDR3 DNA is TGTGCCAGTAGTCGGGGGGGGGCCACTTCCACCGGGGAGCTGTTTTTT. Translation: CASSRGGATSTGELFF.

J is TRBJ2-5 and V is TRBV29-1; the D is unclear. V lost 0 bases to trimming and J lost 0 bases, with 2 bases between them. This CDR3 has 12 amino acids. Germline assignment: CDR1 SQVTM and CDR2 ANQGSEA. As DNA, the CDR3 is TGCAGCGTTGAAGATAACCAAGAGACCCAGTACTTC. This codes for CSVEDNQETQYF.

The chain employs TRBV10-3 and TRBJ2-5; possible D gene TRBD2, 5 bases. Trimming pared 2 bases from V and 4 bases from J, leaving 23 bases between. The length of the CDR3 is 18 residues. Per germline, CDR1 ENHRY and CDR2 SYGVKD. This chain's CDR3 is CAISEETKLASLLETQYF. DNA for the CDR3: TGTGCCATCAGTGAGGAGACCAAATTAGCGAGCCTATTAGAGACCCAGTACTTC.

The chain carries TRBV27 and TRBJ1-5; no clear D. The CDR3 is made up of 13 amino acids. Germline V gene data show CDR1 as MNHEY and CDR2 as SMNVEV (reference sequence). The V end lost 0 bases, the J end lost 4 bases, and 4 bases lay between the germline ends. CDR3 protein: CASSLSRNQPQHF. The CDR3 coding sequence is TGTGCCAGCAGTTTATCCAGGAATCAGCCCCAGCATTTT.

This clone was picked up one time. V is TRBV27 and J is TRBJ2-6; D might be TRBD1 (5 bases). The germline V and J ends were trimmed by 8 bases and 0 bases, with 8 bases remaining between them. This CDR3 comprises 14 residues. Germline CDR1 and CDR2: MNHEY and SMNVEV (reference sequence). CDR3 sequence: CASGAHSGANVLTF. The CDR3 DNA reads as TGTGCCAGCGGGGCGCACTCTGGGGCCAACGTCCTGACTTTC.

This sequence joins TRBV4-1 and TRBJ1-6; a weak D match, TRBD1 (5 bases). V was shortened by 4 bases and J by 0 bases, with 25 bases between the two germline ends. CDR3 length equals 21 residues. Germline CDR1 reads MGHRA; CDR2 reads YSYEKL. The CDR3 DNA reads as TGCGCCAGCAGCCCAGGTCATGTGGGGGGAGGGCCAAGCTCCTATAATTCACCCCTCCACTTT. Translating gives CASSPGHVGGGPSSYNSPLHF.